This entry is about one T cell receptor beta chain. Its antigen is unidentified. This entry belongs to a study of cytomegalovirus exposure and HLA in healthy donors. Study findings and constraints: There were reportedly fewer N-insertions in an Asian-associated ancestry cluster than the roughly 670-donor mean, in a later analysis. Later work showed greater clonal expansion in HLA-associated TCR beta chains than in equally common others. TCR beta V segments were, for the most part, productive about 87% or about 30% of the time in an earlier analysis.

The study ran its PCR with 60 Vbeta and 13 Jbeta primers. In the original analysis: As a later analysis found, there were tens of millions of unique TCR beta chains, of which roughly 11 million were shared. TCRdb's table, derived via immunoSEQ multiplex PCR, lists solely in-frame clones and lacks some. V, J and clone size were drawn from that table, and D and trimming were deduced from the DNA. The sample holds under 200,000 clones, about four fifths seen once. The V gene end was trimmed by 4 bases and the J gene end by 4 bases; junction bases not matched to a gene: 6. There are 14 residues in the CDR3. Germline loops: CDR1 LNHDA, CDR2 SQIVND (reference sequence).

The source is a girl aged 10-17 years in good health and CMV-seropositive. Input material: PBMCs. This chain joins TRBV19 and TRBJ1-2, with 7 bases aligning to TRBD1. DNA of the CDR3: TGTGCCAGTAGTAGGGGACAGAATATCTATGGCTACACCTTC. Protein: CASSRGQNIYGYTF. Complete variable domain (other parts from reference TRBV19 and TRBJ1-2): DGGITQSPKYLFRKEGQNVTLSCEQNLNHDAMYWYRQDPGQGLRLIYYSQIVNDFQKGDIAEGYSVSREKKESFPLTVTSAQKNPTAFYLCASSRGQNIYGYTFGSGTRLTVV.